One and the same sample provided the 11 T cell receptor beta chains below, sequenced in a study of blood T cell repertoires in COVID-19 (dated by TCRdb to the early 2020s). The library was produced with the immunoSEQ multiplex PCR assay. TCRdb re-hosts the immuneACCESS table, in-frame sequences only. Its copies lack some clones; in the studies checked, an unresolved V gene accounts for under half of them, and the cause for the rest is not known. A total of 150,000 to 200,000 clones appear in this sample, about 80% of them only once. 4.5% to 6.5% of the sample is in the top ten clones. The specimen was PBMCs or T cells enriched from blood (not recorded which). These receptor sequences come from a woman aged 60-70 years with acute COVID-19.

CDR3 nucleotide sequence: TGTGCCAGCAGTGAGGCCCCCCAGGGCTATGGCTACACCTTC. Translation gives CASSEAPQGYGYTF. The genes are TRBV6-1 and TRBJ1-2, with D maybe TRBD1 (5 bases). Deletions cut 3 bases from V and 4 bases from J, with 12 bases between. This CDR3 is 14 amino acids long. Germline-derived CDR1 and CDR2 are MNHNS and SASEGT.

The rearrangement joins TRBV7-9 to TRBJ2-3, with D hard to call. Germline V gene sequence: CDR1 SEHNR, CDR2 FQNEAQ (reference sequence). The CDR3 has 15 amino acids. V was shortened by 1 base and J by 4 bases, with 12 bases between the two germline ends. The CDR3 protein is CASSLGGLLADTQYF. DNA for the CDR3: TGTGCCAGCAGCTTAGGAGGCCTCCTCGCAGATACGCAGTATTTT.

The V gene is TRBV30, the J gene TRBJ2-7; D possibly corresponds to TRBD2 (6 bases). With 3 bases removed from V and 0 bases from J, the gap between germline ends came to 15 bases. The CDR3 extends over 15 amino acids. Germline CDR1 is GTSNPN and CDR2 is SVGIG (reference sequence). CDR3 DNA: TGTGCCTGGAGCCCCCCCGGGACTCCCTCCTACGAGCAGTACTTC. Protein sequence: CAWSPPGTPSYEQYF.

The genes are TRBV6-1 and TRBJ2-2; 10 nucleotides align to TRBD2. Trimming cost V 4 bases and J 5 bases; bases outside gene matches: 10. Germline assignment: CDR1 MNHNS and CDR2 SASEGT. This CDR3 has 17 residues. This CDR3 is CASSGIAGGLGTGELFF. In DNA form, the CDR3 reads TGTGCCAGCAGTGGAATAGCGGGGGGCCTGGGGACCGGGGAGCTGTTTTTT.

The J gene is TRBJ1-4, the V gene TRBV28; D remains ambiguous. The ends were cut back, 6 bases at V and 6 bases at J, with 8 bases in the middle. This CDR3 contains 12 residues. Germline lookup yields CDR1 MDHEN and CDR2 SYDVKM. CDR3: CASSRLDEKLFF. The CDR3 coding sequence is TGTGCCAGCAGCCGACTTGATGAAAAACTGTTTTTT. Based on the CDR3 plus reference TRBV28 and TRBJ1-4, the full variable domain is DVKVTQSSRYLVKRTGEKVFLECVQDMDHENMFWYRQDPGLGLRLIYFSYDVKMKEKGDIPEGYSVSREKKERFSLILESASTNQTSMYLCASSRLDEKLFFGSGTQLSVL.

The J gene is TRBJ1-3, the V gene TRBV30; D is perhaps TRBD1 (6 bases). With 5 bases removed from V and 4 bases from J, the gap between germline ends came to 18 bases. Germline lookup yields CDR1 GTSNPN and CDR2 SVGIG (reference sequence). This CDR3 spans 15 amino acids. The chain's CDR3 is CAWGGHVWEGNTIYF. In nucleotides, the CDR3 is TGTGCCTGGGGGGGGCACGTCTGGGAAGGAAACACCATATATTTT. Supplemented by reference TRBV30 and TRBJ1-3, the full variable domain reads SQTIHQWPATLVQPVGSPLSLECTVEGTSNPNLYWYRQAAGRGLQLLFYSVGIGQISSEVPQNLSASRPQDRQFILSSKKLLLSDSGFYLCAWGGHVWEGNTIYFGEGSWLTVV.

In this sample, this clone turned up once. CDR3 DNA sequence: TGTGCCAGCAGTTACGCGACTGCGGCGCTCGAGCAGTACTTC. Its translation: CASSYATAALEQYF. The chain carries TRBV6-5 and TRBJ2-7; D gene ambiguous. CDR3 length: 14 amino acids. Between the trimmed V and J ends, which lost 2 bases and 6 bases, there was a span of 14 bases. Per germline, CDR1 MNHEY and CDR2 SVGAGI.

V is TRBV5-8 and J is TRBJ1-1; D is ambiguous. The germline V gene has CDR1 SGHTS and CDR2 YDEGEE. The CDR3 totals 13 residues. The V end lost 4 bases, the J end lost 1 base, and 8 bases lay between the germline ends. Here the CDR3 reads CASSPSWNTEAFF. The CDR3 DNA reads TGTGCCAGCAGCCCGTCCTGGAACACTGAAGCTTTCTTT. Looking up the rest from reference TRBV5-8 and TRBJ1-1 gives the full variable domain: EAGVTQSPTHLIKTRGQQATLRCSPISGHTSVYWYQQALGLGLQFLLWYDEGEERNRGNFPPRFSGRQFPNYSSELNVNALELEDSALYLCASSPSWNTEAFFGQGTRLTVV.

The chain uses TRBV7-9 and TRBJ1-2; D perhaps matches TRBD1 (6 bases). With 9 bases removed from V and 5 bases from J, the gap between germline ends came to 16 bases. The CDR3 runs 13 residues. Per the germline V gene, CDR1 is SEHNR and CDR2 is FQNEAQ (reference sequence). The CDR3 sequence is CASRGQGLYGYTF. The CDR3 region has the DNA TGTGCCAGTCGCGGTCAGGGGCTTTATGGCTACACCTTC. The whole variable domain, filled in from reference TRBV7-9 and TRBJ1-2, reads DTGVSQNPRHKITKRGQNVTFRCDPISEHNRLYWYRQTLGQGPEFLTYFQNEAQLEKSRLLSDRFSAERPKGSFSTLEIQRTEQGDSAMYLCASRGQGLYGYTFGSGTRLTVV.

By share, this clone ranks as medium-sized. The chain couples TRBV30 to TRBJ1-2, with TRBD1 matching over 7 bases. CDR1 is GTSNPN and CDR2 is SVGIG in the germline V gene (reference sequence). After removal of 5 bases from V and 7 bases from J, the junction contained 7 bases not matched to a gene. CDR3 length equals 12 residues. The CDR3 nucleotides read TGTGCCTGGTTGGACAGGCCGGGTGGCTACACCTTC. Translating gives CAWLDRPGGYTF.

As concerns this clone: This same CDR3 is encoded by further DNA sequences in the sample. The gene calls are TRBV12-3 or TRBV12-4 and TRBJ2-1; D may be TRBD1 (6 bases). The CDR3 is 12 amino acids. Trimming stripped 6 bases from V and 5 bases from J, with 8 bases between. In DNA form, the CDR3 reads TGTGCCAGCAGCCACAGGGACAATGAGCAGTTCTTC. This gives the protein CASSHRDNEQFF.